What follows describes a single T cell receptor beta chain. Antigen: not known. The record originates from a study of T cells in localized non-small cell lung cancer. Broader study findings: A median of approximately 50 of the top 100 tumor clones appeared in adjacent lung, which was paired and uninvolved. Greater T cell density in blood accompanied longer overall survival. The study found T cell clonality highest in uninvolved adjacent lung, above tumor.

Profiling relied on immunoSEQ multiplex PCR, and the TCRdb table lists in-frame clones only, not all of them. The sample includes fewer than 40,000 clones, about nine tenths of them seen just once. Germline-derived CDR1 and CDR2 are SGHAT and FQNNGV. V lost 0 bases to trimming and J lost 4 bases, with 18 bases between them. This CDR3 region has 17 residues. V gene TRBV11-2 combines with J gene TRBJ1-1, with a weak D call TRBD1 (6 bases). The sequenced sample was peripheral blood, obtained before any cancer treatment. The sequence was collected from a male donor at least 60 years old with stage III lung adenocarcinoma. The CDR3 protein is CASSLDGAGVSSTEAFF. The CDR3 nucleotides read TGTGCCAGCAGCTTAGATGGTGCAGGGGTTTCGTCCACTGAAGCTTTCTTT.